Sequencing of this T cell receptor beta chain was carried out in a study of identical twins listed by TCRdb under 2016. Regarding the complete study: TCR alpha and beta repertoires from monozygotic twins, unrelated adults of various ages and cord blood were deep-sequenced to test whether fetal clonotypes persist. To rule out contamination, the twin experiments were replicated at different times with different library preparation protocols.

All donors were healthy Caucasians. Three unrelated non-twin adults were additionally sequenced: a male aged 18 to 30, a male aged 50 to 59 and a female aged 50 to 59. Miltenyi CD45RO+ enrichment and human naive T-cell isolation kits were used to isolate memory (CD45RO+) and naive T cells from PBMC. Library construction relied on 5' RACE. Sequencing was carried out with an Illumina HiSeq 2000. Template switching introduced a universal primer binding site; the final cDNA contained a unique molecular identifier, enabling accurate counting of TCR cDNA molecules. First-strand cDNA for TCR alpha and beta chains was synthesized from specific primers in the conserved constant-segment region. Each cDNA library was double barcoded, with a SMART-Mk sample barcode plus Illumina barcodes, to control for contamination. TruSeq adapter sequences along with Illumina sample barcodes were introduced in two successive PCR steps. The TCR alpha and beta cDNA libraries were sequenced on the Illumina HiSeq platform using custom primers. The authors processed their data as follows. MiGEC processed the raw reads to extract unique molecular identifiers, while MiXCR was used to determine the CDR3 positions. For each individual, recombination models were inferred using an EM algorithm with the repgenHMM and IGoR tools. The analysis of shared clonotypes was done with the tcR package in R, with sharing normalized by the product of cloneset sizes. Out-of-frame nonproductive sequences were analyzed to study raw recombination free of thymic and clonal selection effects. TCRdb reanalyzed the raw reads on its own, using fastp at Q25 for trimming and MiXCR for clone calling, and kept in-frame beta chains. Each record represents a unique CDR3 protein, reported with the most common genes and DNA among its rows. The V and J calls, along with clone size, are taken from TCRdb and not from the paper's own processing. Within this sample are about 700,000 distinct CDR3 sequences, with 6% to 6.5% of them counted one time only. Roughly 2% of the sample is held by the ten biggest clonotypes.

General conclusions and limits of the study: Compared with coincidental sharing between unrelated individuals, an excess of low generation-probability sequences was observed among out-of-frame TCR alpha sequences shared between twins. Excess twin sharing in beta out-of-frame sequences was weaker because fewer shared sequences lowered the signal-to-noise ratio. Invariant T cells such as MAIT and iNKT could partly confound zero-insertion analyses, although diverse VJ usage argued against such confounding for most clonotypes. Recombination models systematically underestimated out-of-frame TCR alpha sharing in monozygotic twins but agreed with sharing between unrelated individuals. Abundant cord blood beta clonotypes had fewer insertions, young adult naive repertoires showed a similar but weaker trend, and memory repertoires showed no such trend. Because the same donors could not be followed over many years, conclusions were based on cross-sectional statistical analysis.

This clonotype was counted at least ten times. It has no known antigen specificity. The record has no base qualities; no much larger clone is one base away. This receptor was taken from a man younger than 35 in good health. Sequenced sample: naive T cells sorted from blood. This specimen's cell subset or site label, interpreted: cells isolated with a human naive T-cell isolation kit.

The CDR3 reads CASSFSRGANTGELFF. The DNA sequence is TGTGCCAGCAGTTTCTCCCGGGGGGCGAACACCGGGGAGCTGTTTTTT. The chain links TRBV6-5 with TRBJ2-2; 7 bases in the junction line up with TRBD2. For this chain, trimming is 4 bases at the V end and 0 bases at the J end, and the number of junction bases without a gene match is 5. The CDR3 contains 16 residues, cysteine and phenylalanine counted. Only CDR3 DNA is held: 48 bases, read in frame from base 1. The CDR1 and CDR2 encoded by the germline V gene are MNHEY and SVGAGI.